This is a list of T cell receptor beta chains from one sample in a study of T cell clones after liver transplantation. TCRdb keeps only in-frame clones here, not all; method: immunoSEQ multiplex PCR. The data show roughly 67,000 clones, roughly 92% seen once. The sequencing used CD4+ T cells from blood, collected around 25 months after liver transplant. These receptor sequences come from a human patient who received a liver transplant. Some of the T cells may derive from the graft donor. The CDR3 runs from the conserved cysteine through the conserved F or W.

V gene: TRBV5-4; CDR3 protein: CASSPGIETYEQYF
V gene: TRBV28; CDR3 protein: CASSFPHRTYEQYF
V gene: TRBV7-9; CDR3 protein: CASSSWTGVFTDTQYF
V gene: TRBV14; CDR3 protein: CASSQGPKQYF
V gene: TRBV5-1; CDR3 protein: CASSLEGQVYNEQFF
V gene: TRBV5-4; CDR3 protein: CASSKGGLAGPTGELFF
V gene: TRBV19; CDR3 protein: CASSQSNRETQYF
V gene: TRBV30; CDR3 protein: CAWMPGGRGNTIYF
V gene: TRBV19; CDR3 protein: CASSIVAGTGYEQYF
V gene: TRBV10-3; CDR3 protein: CAISEGWGNGYTF
V gene: TRBV2; CDR3 protein: CASGGDSNQPQHF
V gene: TRBV25-1; CDR3 protein: CASSRGSNQPQHF
V gene: TRBV23-1; CDR3 protein: CASSQPSGVLNLSSYEQYF
V gene: TRBV11-3; CDR3 protein: CASSFRSDRGYEQYF
V gene: TRBV27; CDR3 protein: CASAPRTAARTNYGYTF
V gene: TRBV6-6; CDR3 protein: CASTQGGTNQPQHF
V gene: TRBV19; CDR3 protein: CASVSSRGHEQYF
V gene: TRBV5-1; CDR3 protein: CASRLAGGDGELFF
V gene: TRBV5-4; CDR3 protein: CASSLDGFQETQYF
V gene: TRBV10-3; CDR3 protein: CAISGLAGGVNTGELFF
V gene: TRBV27; CDR3 protein: CASGRQGSNQPQHF
V gene: TRBV19; CDR3 protein: CASSEIDRGNQPQHF
V gene: TRBV7-3; CDR3 protein: CASSLTGQSYYEQYF
V gene: TRBV5-1; CDR3 protein: CASSLGRGKSIYF
V gene: TRBV27; CDR3 protein: CASSPTRVSYEQYF
V gene: TRBV5-1; CDR3 protein: CASSPGLASNQPQHF
V gene: TRBV7-6; CDR3 protein: CASNPGGWETQYF
V gene: TRBV5-1; CDR3 protein: CASTSRPGNEKLFF
V gene: TRBV11-3; CDR3 protein: CASSSRPGAYGGNTIYF
V gene: TRBV12-5; CDR3 protein: CASAVGRGEQYF
V gene: TRBV27; CDR3 protein: CASSLVVGTGNTGELFF
V gene: TRBV5-1; CDR3 protein: CASSPVLAGGFSEQYF
V gene: TRBV19; CDR3 protein: CASSIGSGQINEKLFF
V gene: TRBV19; CDR3 protein: CASSALAGLDYNEQFF
V gene: TRBV5-1; CDR3 protein: CASSLMTDYGYTF
V gene: TRBV5-4; CDR3 protein: CASSRVGGQFRSHGELFF
V gene: TRBV6-1; CDR3 protein: CASSENRGPNQPQHF